The next 15 T cell receptor beta chains were all read from a single sample in a study of blood T cell repertoires in COVID-19. The data were produced by immunoSEQ multiplex PCR, yet TCRdb's version contains in-frame clones alone and is incomplete. The sample lists about 43,000 clones; more than 75% were seen once. Sequenced sample: peripheral blood. The source is a man aged 35-49 years with COVID-19, enrolled during active disease.

The V call is TRBV5-6, the J call TRBJ1-5; D unclear. Germline CDR1 reads SGHDT; CDR2 reads YYEEEE. The CDR3 consists of 12 residues. V was pared by 3 bases and J by 12 bases, with 13 bases between. CDR3 sequence: CASSSAAGNQHF. CDR3 DNA sequence: TGTGCCAGCAGCTCAGCCGCGGGTAACCAGCATTTT.

CDR3 DNA: TGCGCCAGCAGCTTGAGAGGGATCGCCTACAATGAGCAGTTCTTC. This translates into CASSLRGIAYNEQFF. The chain couples TRBV5-1 to TRBJ2-1, with TRBD2 as a possible D gene (5 bases). The V and J ends lost 1 base and 2 bases respectively, with 10 bases between them. CDR3 length equals 15 residues. CDR1 is SGHRS and CDR2 is YFSETQ in the germline V gene.

This clone was found once. The rearrangement links TRBV7-3 to TRBJ1-3; TRBD1 matches 8 bases. The germline gives CDR1 SGHTA, CDR2 FQGTGA. Unmatched junction bases numbered 4, after V lost 2 bases and J lost 1 base. CDR3 length: 16 residues. The CDR3: CASSLGTGASGNTIYF. The CDR3 region has the DNA TGTGCCAGCAGCTTAGGGACAGGAGCTTCTGGAAACACCATATATTTT. The full variable domain, completed using reference TRBV7-3 and TRBJ1-3, is GAGVSQTPSNKVTEKGKYVELRCDPISGHTALYWYRQSLGQGPEFLIYFQGTGAADDSGLPNDRFFAVRPEGSVSTLKIQRTERGDSAVYLCASSLGTGASGNTIYFGEGSWLTVV.

This rearrangement joins TRBV29-1 to TRBJ2-5, with 9 bases fitting TRBD2. Losses at the gene ends were 1 base for V and 6 bases for J; bases not matched to a gene: 9. This CDR3 is 15 amino acids long. Germline V gives CDR1 SQVTM, CDR2 ANQGSEA. This chain's CDR3 is CSVEAGLALLKTQYF. CDR3 nucleotides: TGCAGCGTTGAAGCAGGACTAGCGCTTTTAAAGACCCAGTACTTC.

V gene TRBV11-2 combines with J gene TRBJ2-2, with a possible D match to TRBD1 (6 bases). Germline CDR1 reads SGHAT; CDR2 reads FQNNGV. The CDR3 is made up of 14 amino acids. With 5 bases removed from V and 5 bases from J, the gap between germline ends came to 12 bases. CDR3 bases: TGTGCCAGCAGCAGAAACAGGGCTACCGGGGAGCTGTTTTTT. This encodes CASSRNRATGELFF.

This chain links TRBV24-1 with TRBJ2-6; 8 bases map to TRBD2. Germline CDR1 reads KGHDR; CDR2 reads SFDVKD. This CDR3 has 12 residues. V trimming: 12 bases; J trimming: 9 bases; junction bases outside the gene matches: 6. CDR3 in amino acids: CASRGGNNVLTF. The CDR3 DNA is TGTGCCTCACGGGGGGGGAACAACGTCCTGACTTTC.

The gene calls are TRBV2 and TRBJ1-1, with 9 bases that match TRBD1. This CDR3 comprises 15 residues. The V gene end was trimmed by 6 bases and the J gene end by 0 bases; junction bases not matched to a gene: 5. Looked up from germline, CDR1 is SNHLY and CDR2 is FYNNEI. The CDR3 loop is CASRRTGVVNTEAFF. CDR3 sequence (DNA): TGTGCCAGCAGGAGGACAGGGGTGGTGAACACTGAAGCTTTCTTT.

The sample holds one count of this clone. This chain joins TRBV7-6 and TRBJ2-1; TRBD1 agrees at 9 bases. This CDR3 has 16 amino acids. Trimming removed 2 bases from V and 3 bases from J; junction bases left unmatched: 5. Germline assignment: CDR1 SGHVS and CDR2 FNYEAQ. The CDR3 bases are TGTGCCAGCAGCTTAACCAGGACAGGGGTCTACAATGAGCAGTTCTTC. Translating gives CASSLTRTGVYNEQFF.

The gene calls are TRBV28 and TRBJ2-5, with D perhaps TRBD2 (6 bases). Trimming took off 5 bases at V and 0 bases at J, with 19 bases between the two ends. This CDR3 has 17 residues. Germline assignment: CDR1 MDHEN and CDR2 SYDVKM. This CDR3 reads CASSLPPRGTHQETQYF. Here the CDR3 DNA reads TGTGCCAGCAGTCTCCCTCCCCGGGGGACTCACCAAGAGACCCAGTACTTC. The complete variable domain, with remaining parts taken from reference TRBV28 and TRBJ2-5, reads DVKVTQSSRYLVKRTGEKVFLECVQDMDHENMFWYRQDPGLGLRLIYFSYDVKMKEKGDIPEGYSVSREKKERFSLILESASTNQTSMYLCASSLPPRGTHQETQYFGPGTRLLVL.

The chain combines TRBV6-7 with TRBJ1-4; D gene ambiguous. TRBV6-7 carries the ORF label, with uncertain function. V was pared by 4 bases and J by 2 bases, with 17 bases between. The CDR3 totals 17 residues. The CDR3 nucleotides read TGTGCCAGCAGTTCCACTCGATCGACTAGGACTAATGAAAAACTGTTTTTT. Translated: CASSSTRSTRTNEKLFF.

V gene TRBV6-2 or TRBV6-3 combines with J gene TRBJ1-4; 8 bases align to TRBD1. Germline trimming cut 0 bases from V and 8 bases from J; bases unmatched to any gene: 5. Germline V gene sequence: CDR1 MNHEY, CDR2 SVGEGT. The CDR3 length is 15 residues. The CDR3 DNA is TGTGCCAGCAGTTACTCCAGCAGGGGGCAGGAAAAACTGTTTTTT. As protein: CASSYSSRGQEKLFF.

This clone appeared a few times. The chain combines TRBV5-6 with TRBJ2-5, with TRBD2 as a possible D gene (6 bases). This CDR3 region has 15 residues. V lost 2 bases and J lost 5, with 16 bases in between. Germline V gene data show CDR1 as SGHDT and CDR2 as YYEEEE. DNA of the CDR3: TGTGCCAGCAGCTTCACTAGCTTCGGAGGGGAGACCCAGTACTTC. Residues: CASSFTSFGGETQYF.

The V gene is TRBV10-1, the J gene TRBJ2-7, with 11 bases aligning to TRBD1. CDR3 length equals 14 residues. With 5 bases clipped from V and 6 bases from J, the junction kept 6 bases outside the gene matches. Germline V lookup: CDR1 WNHNN, CDR2 SYGVQD (reference sequence). CDR3 DNA: TGCGCCAGCAGTCCCGGGACAGGGGGTGTCGAGCAGTACTTC. Translating it yields CASSPGTGGVEQYF.

The V and J genes are TRBV11-3 and TRBJ2-1; TRBD2 might be the D (5 bases). Trimming pared 5 bases from V and 3 bases from J, leaving 8 bases between. Germline CDR1 and CDR2: SGHNT and YENEEA. The CDR3 length is 13 residues. The CDR3 DNA sequence: TGTGCCAGCAGCCCCGGGAACTACAATGAGCAGTTCTTC. Amino acids: CASSPGNYNEQFF.

The chain carries TRBV6-2 or TRBV6-3 and TRBJ2-7; 10 nucleotides line up with TRBD2. Germline CDR1 MNHEY, CDR2 SVGEGT. The CDR3 runs 14 residues. The J segment lost 4 bases and the V segment lost 4 bases, leaving 4 bases of the junction unmatched. The CDR3 nucleotides read TGTGCCAGCAGTTTAGCGGGGGGAATTTACGAGCAGTACTTC. It is translated as CASSLAGGIYEQYF.